These 23 T cell receptor beta chains share one sample of origin, sequenced in a study of Ad26.COV2.S vaccination and SARS-CoV-2 variants. This table comes from immunoSEQ multiplex PCR, and its TCRdb copy is limited to in-frame clones, with some not included. The table includes about 250,000 clones, 87% detected once. Indicated treatment: around 19 received Ad26.COV2.S at low or high dose, single or two shots; 5 received placebo; per-sample allocation not given. The samples were gathered on day 63 after the first injection of vaccine or placebo. The sample consisted of peripheral blood, taken in a trial of Ad26.COV2.S vaccine versus placebo. The receptors were gathered from a person aged 18-60 years who received the Ad26.COV2.S COVID-19 vaccine or a placebo.

The V and J genes are TRBV6-6 and TRBJ2-7; possibly TRBD2 for D (5 bases). Germline V gene sequence: CDR1 MNHNY, CDR2 SVGAGI (reference sequence). Between the trimmed V and J ends, which lost 2 bases and 10 bases, there was a span of 18 bases. The CDR3 sequence is 14 residues long. In DNA form, the CDR3 reads TGTGCCAGCAGTTACGATGGGAGCTACCTTCCCCAGTACGTC. This codes for CASSYDGSYLPQYV.

V and J are TRBV10-2 and TRBJ2-5; 7 bases map to TRBD2. The CDR3 totals 15 residues. The germline V gene encodes CDR1 WSHSY and CDR2 SAAADI. V lost 2 bases and J lost 5; bases outside the gene matches: 8. The CDR3 sequence is CASSEGSGGRETQYF. DNA for the CDR3: TGCGCCAGCAGTGAGGGGTCGGGAGGCCGTGAGACCCAGTACTTC.

The chain joins TRBV5-6 to TRBJ2-3; D might be TRBD2 (5 bases). V lost 0 bases, J lost 5 bases, and 7 bases lay in between. Germline lookup yields CDR1 SGHDT and CDR2 YYEEEE. The CDR3 has 13 residues. CDR3 sequence (DNA): TGTGCCAGCAGCTTGGTTCGGGGAGATACGCAGTATTTT. This translates into CASSLVRGDTQYF. Drawing the rest from reference TRBV5-6 and TRBJ2-3, the complete variable domain is DAGVTQSPTHLIKTRGQQVTLRCSPKSGHDTVSWYQQALGQGPQFIFQYYEEEERQRGNFPDRFSGHQFPNYSSELNVNALLLGDSALYLCASSLVRGDTQYFGPGTRLTVL.

V is TRBV27 and J is TRBJ1-2; no reliable D call. V was shortened by 2 bases and J by 5 bases, with 12 bases between the two germline ends. Germline lookup yields CDR1 MNHEY and CDR2 SMNVEV (reference sequence). There are 14 residues in the CDR3. The CDR3 protein is CASSLRRSGYGYTF. The CDR3 nucleotides read TGTGCCAGCAGTTTAAGGCGGTCCGGGTATGGCTACACCTTC.

The chain couples TRBV6-5 to TRBJ2-5; D is uncertain. Germline CDR1 reads MNHEY; CDR2 reads SVGAGI. This CDR3 is 12 amino acids long. The V gene lost 4 bases and the J gene lost 5 bases, with 8 bases spanning the gap. CDR3 sequence reads: CASSSGRETQYF. The CDR3 nucleotides read TGTGCCAGCAGTTCTGGCCGGGAGACCCAGTACTTC.

This chain uses TRBV4-2 with TRBJ1-5; no reliable D call. Germline-derived CDR1 and CDR2 are LGHNA and YNFKEQ. Trimming left V 0 bases short and J 0 bases short, with 12 bases between. CDR3 length: 17 residues. CDR3 sequence: CASSQEGYGYSNQPQHF. Here the CDR3 DNA reads TGTGCCAGCAGCCAAGAAGGGTACGGGTATAGCAATCAGCCCCAGCATTTT.

The V gene is TRBV19, the J gene TRBJ2-5; 8 bases agree with TRBD2. Germline CDR1 and CDR2: LNHDA and SQIVND (reference sequence). V shed 8 bases and J 1 base; nucleotides not matched to a gene: 9. CDR3 length equals 15 residues. The CDR3 protein is CASLPGGGSQETQYF. CDR3 nucleotides: TGTGCCAGTCTCCCCGGGGGGGGTAGCCAAGAGACCCAGTACTTC.

This clone was counted once. The chain combines TRBV4-1 with TRBJ2-5; unclear D gene. This CDR3 region has 19 residues. Looked up from germline, CDR1 is MGHRA and CDR2 is YSYEKL. The V end lost 1 base, the J end lost 3 bases, and 24 bases lay between the germline ends. CDR3 DNA sequence: TGCGCCAGCAGCCAAGTCGTAAAAACATCGACACAGTGGGAAGAGACCCAGTACTTC. This translates into CASSQVVKTSTQWEETQYF.

The V gene is TRBV19, the J gene TRBJ1-5; TRBD1 matches 8 bases. The CDR3 covers 19 residues. With 7 bases clipped from V and 1 base from J, the junction kept 18 bases outside the gene matches. Germline values: CDR1 LNHDA, CDR2 SQIVND (reference sequence). CDR3 nucleotides: TGTGCCAGTATTTCTCGGGGACAGGTCTTCGGTGGGAGCAATCAGCCCCAGCATTTT. Amino acid sequence: CASISRGQVFGGSNQPQHF.

Remarks on this clone: Its ends do not fully match the called genes, so a read error is possible. The rearrangement uses TRBV27 and TRBJ2-7; 7 positions agree with TRBD1. The CDR3 covers 13 residues. Germline V gene data show CDR1 as MNHEY and CDR2 as SMNVEV (reference sequence). CDR3 sequence reads: CASSSRPKDRRSF. The CDR3 DNA sequence: TGTGCCAGCAGTTCCCGACCCAAGGACAGGAGAAGCTTC.

The chain combines TRBV5-4 with TRBJ2-4; maybe TRBD1 (6 bases). CDR1 and CDR2 from the germline V gene are SGHNT and YYREEE (reference sequence). V was trimmed by 0 bases and J by 6 bases, leaving 13 bases between them. This CDR3 contains 15 residues. The CDR3 sequence is CASSLDGGSTNIQYF. CDR3 bases: TGTGCCAGCAGCTTGGATGGGGGCTCCACAAACATTCAGTACTTC.

The V and J genes are TRBV5-4 and TRBJ2-5; 9 bases line up with TRBD2. V trimming: 4 bases; J trimming: 5 bases; junction bases outside the gene matches: 18. Germline V gene lookup returns CDR1 SGHNT and CDR2 YYREEE (reference sequence). The CDR3 totals 18 residues. The CDR3 nucleotides read TGTGCCAGCAGCCTACCGGGGGCTAGCGGGGACGATGGGGAGACCCAGTACTTC. Translation gives CASSLPGASGDDGETQYF.

There are a few counts of this clone. DNA of the CDR3: TGTGCCTGGACAAGGGGGGCAGGTTTTCGCCGCACTGAAGCTTTCTTT. It yields the protein CAWTRGAGFRRTEAFF. V and J are TRBV30 and TRBJ1-1; weak D call: TRBD1 (6 bases). The germline CDR1 and CDR2 sequences are GTSNPN and SVGIG (reference sequence). The CDR3 extends over 16 amino acids. Trimming cost V 4 bases and J 4 bases, with 22 bases left between them.

A few counts support this clone. This chain connects TRBV7-8 to TRBJ2-3; D is ambiguous. CDR3 length: 15 amino acids. CDR1 SGHVS and CDR2 FQNEAQ come from the germline V gene. V lost 2 bases and J 5 bases, leaving 14 bases between the germline ends. CDR3 DNA: TGTGCCAGCAGCTTAATTGGGGTACCCAGAGATACGCAGTATTTT. Translating it yields CASSLIGVPRDTQYF.

This clone was recorded only once. This CDR3 is CASSLVGPLGTQYF. In nucleotides, the CDR3 is TGTGCCAGTAGCCTGGTGGGACCCCTGGGGACCCAGTACTTC. The chain employs TRBV19 and TRBJ2-5; D possibly matches TRBD1 or TRBD2 (5 bases each). The CDR3 is made up of 14 amino acids. Germline loops: CDR1 LNHDA, CDR2 SQIVND (reference sequence). Trimming removed 6 bases at V and 7 bases at J, with 18 bases between.

The gene calls are TRBV12-3 or TRBV12-4 and TRBJ1-2; D unresolved. V lost 1 base and J lost 12, with 12 bases in between. This CDR3 spans 12 amino acids. This CDR3 is CASSLGGAVDTF. For the CDR3, the DNA is TGTGCCAGCAGTTTAGGGGGAGCCGTGGACACCTTC.

The chain uses TRBV7-9 and TRBJ1-1; the D gene is possibly TRBD1 (5 bases). The V end was cut by 8 bases, the J end by 1 base, with 5 bases between. The CDR3 length is 11 residues. Per the germline V gene, CDR1 is SEHNR and CDR2 is FQNEAQ (reference sequence). CDR3 nucleotides: TGTGCCAGCGGGGGGAACACTGAAGCTTTCTTT. Amino acids: CASGGNTEAFF.

The chain is built from TRBV4-3 and TRBJ2-5; TRBD2 matches 7 bases. The junction had 5 bases not matched to a gene; V was cut back by 0 bases and J by 4 bases. This CDR3 spans 15 amino acids. In germline, CDR1 is LGHNA, CDR2 YSLEER. The DNA of the CDR3 is TGCGCCAGCAGCCAAGAGGGGAGGGGCCCAGAGACCCAGTACTTC. It translates to CASSQEGRGPETQYF.

The rearrangement links TRBV6-5 to TRBJ1-4; D call uncertain. Trimming took 0 bases from V and 4 from J, leaving 9 bases between them. Germline CDR1 MNHEY, CDR2 SVGAGI. There are 15 residues in the CDR3. CDR3: CASSYSTPSNEKLFF. CDR3 nucleotides: TGTGCCAGCAGTTACTCGACTCCGAGTAATGAAAAACTGTTTTTT.

This clone was seen a few times. The chain uses TRBV4-1 and TRBJ2-3; D is perhaps TRBD1 (5 bases). The CDR3 consists of 13 residues. V lost 1 base and J lost 7, with 9 bases in between. Germline V gives CDR1 MGHRA, CDR2 YSYEKL. CDR3 region: CASSQARVNTQYF. Written as DNA, the CDR3 is TGCGCCAGCAGCCAAGCCAGGGTGAATACGCAGTATTTT.

The chain joins TRBV14 to TRBJ2-3; 12 bases match TRBD2. Germline V gene sequence: CDR1 SGHDN, CDR2 FVKESK. The CDR3 covers 19 residues. J lost 3 bases, V lost 3 bases, and 13 bases had no gene match. In DNA form, the CDR3 reads TGTGCCAGCAGCCATCTCGGGACTAGCGGGCTCGGTGGTACAGATACGCAGTATTTT. Its protein product is CASSHLGTSGLGGTDTQYF.

This clone was found once. The V and J genes are TRBV18 and TRBJ2-3, with a tentative D call TRBD2 (5 bases). With 3 bases removed from V and 0 bases from J, the gap between germline ends came to 16 bases. The germline gives CDR1 KGHSH, CDR2 LQKENI. This CDR3 has 17 amino acids. DNA of the CDR3: TGTGCCAGCTCACCGACTGGAGCGGTCGCTAGCACAGATACGCAGTATTTT. Translation: CASSPTGAVASTDTQYF. The variable domain in full, completed from reference TRBV18 and TRBJ2-3, reads NAGVMQNPRHLVRRRGQEARLRCSPMKGHSHVYWYRQLPEEGLKFMVYLQKENIIDESGMPKERFSAEFPKEGPSILRIQQVVRGDSAAYFCASSPTGAVASTDTQYFGPGTRLTVL.

V is TRBV7-2 and J is TRBJ2-7; D unresolved. Germline lookup yields CDR1 SGHTA and CDR2 FQGNSA. The CDR3 spans 11 residues. The ends were cut back, 4 bases at V and 9 bases at J, with 10 bases in the middle. The CDR3 loop reads CASSSEFLQYF. The CDR3 region has the DNA TGTGCCAGCAGCTCGGAGTTCCTGCAGTACTTC.